These 5 T cell receptor beta chains originate from one sample sequenced in a study of response to subunit inactivated influenza vaccine. Each CDR3 protein is one row after TCRdb ran MiXCR on the RT-PCR reads. Of about 650,000 distinct CDR3 sequences in the sample, approximately 14% were seen once. The source was PBMCs from blood, collected approximately 12 days after vaccination. All receptors come from a man aged 50 to 60 who received an inactivated influenza vaccine.

Only a few counts were recorded for this clonotype. This sequence joins TRBV6-5 and TRBJ1-6; D ambiguous. There are 17 residues in the CDR3. CDR1 is MNHEY, CDR2 SVGAGI, per germline. V gave up 0 bases and J gave up 0 bases, with 9 bases separating them. This CDR3 reads CASSYSFVSSYNSPLHF. The CDR3 DNA sequence: TGTGCCAGCAGTTACTCGTTCGTAAGCTCCTATAATTCACCCCTCCACTTT.

V usage is TRBV5-1 and J usage is TRBJ2-6, with D possibly TRBD2 on 5 matching bases. V lost 0 bases and J 7 bases, leaving 14 bases between the germline ends. The CDR3 extends over 16 amino acids. Germline V gives CDR1 SGHRS, CDR2 YFSETQ. The CDR3: CASSLDGNSGANVLTF. The CDR3 bases are TGCGCCAGCAGCTTGGACGGGAATTCAGGTGCCAACGTCCTGACTTTC.

The genes are TRBV10-3 and TRBJ2-7, with TRBD1 matching over 7 bases. The germline V gene encodes CDR1 ENHRY and CDR2 SYGVKD. The CDR3 consists of 14 residues. Trimming at V came to 3 bases and at J to 3 bases, leaving 5 bases not matched to a gene. CDR3 in amino acids: CAISERGQSYEQYF. The CDR3 DNA follows: TGTGCCATCAGTGAAAGGGGACAGAGCTACGAGCAGTACTTC.

The sample holds a few counts of this clonotype. The chain uses TRBV28 and TRBJ1-3, with D possibly being TRBD1 (6 bases). V was pared by 6 bases and J by 0 bases, with 9 bases between. The CDR3 length is 14 residues. CDR1 MDHEN and CDR2 SYDVKM come from the germline V gene. Written as DNA, the CDR3 is TGTGCCAGCAGAGGGGGTTTCTCTGGAAACACCATATATTTT. This encodes CASRGGFSGNTIYF.

The chain employs TRBV6-2 or TRBV6-3 and TRBJ2-7; 8 bases match TRBD1. The J segment lost 5 bases and the V segment lost 5 bases, leaving 14 bases of the junction unmatched. The CDR3 extends over 16 amino acids. CDR1 is MNHEY and CDR2 is SVGEGT in the germline V gene. The CDR3 protein is CASSVLTGGAKDEQYF. In nucleotides, the CDR3 is TGTGCCAGCAGTGTCCTTACAGGGGGAGCCAAGGACGAGCAGTACTTC.